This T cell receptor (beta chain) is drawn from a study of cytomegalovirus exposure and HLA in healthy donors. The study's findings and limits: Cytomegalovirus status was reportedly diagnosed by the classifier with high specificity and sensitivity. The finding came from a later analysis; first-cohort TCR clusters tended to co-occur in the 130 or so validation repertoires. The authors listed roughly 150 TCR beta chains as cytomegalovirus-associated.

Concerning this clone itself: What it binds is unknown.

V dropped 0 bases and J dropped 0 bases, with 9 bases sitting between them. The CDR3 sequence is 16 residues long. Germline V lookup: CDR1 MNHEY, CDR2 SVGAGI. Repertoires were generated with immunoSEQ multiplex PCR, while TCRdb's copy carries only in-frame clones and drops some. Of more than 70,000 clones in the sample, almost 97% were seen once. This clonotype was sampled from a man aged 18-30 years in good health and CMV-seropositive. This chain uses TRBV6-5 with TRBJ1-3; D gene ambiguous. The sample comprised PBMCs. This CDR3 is CASSYSILPSGNTIYF. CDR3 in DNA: TGTGCCAGCAGTTACTCGATACTGCCCTCTGGAAACACCATATATTTT.